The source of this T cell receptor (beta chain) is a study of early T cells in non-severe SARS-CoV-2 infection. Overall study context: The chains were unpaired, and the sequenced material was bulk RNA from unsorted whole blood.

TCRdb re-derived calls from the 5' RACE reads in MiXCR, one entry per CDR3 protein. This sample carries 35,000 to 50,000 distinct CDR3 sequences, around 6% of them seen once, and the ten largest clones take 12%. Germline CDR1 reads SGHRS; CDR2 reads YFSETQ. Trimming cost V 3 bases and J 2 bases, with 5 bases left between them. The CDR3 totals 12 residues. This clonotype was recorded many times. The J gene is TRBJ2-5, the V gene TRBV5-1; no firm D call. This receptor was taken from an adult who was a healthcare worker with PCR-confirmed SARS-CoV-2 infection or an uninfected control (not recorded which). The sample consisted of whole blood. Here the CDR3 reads CASSWNQETQYF. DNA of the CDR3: TGCGCCAGCAGCTGGAATCAAGAGACCCAGTACTTC.